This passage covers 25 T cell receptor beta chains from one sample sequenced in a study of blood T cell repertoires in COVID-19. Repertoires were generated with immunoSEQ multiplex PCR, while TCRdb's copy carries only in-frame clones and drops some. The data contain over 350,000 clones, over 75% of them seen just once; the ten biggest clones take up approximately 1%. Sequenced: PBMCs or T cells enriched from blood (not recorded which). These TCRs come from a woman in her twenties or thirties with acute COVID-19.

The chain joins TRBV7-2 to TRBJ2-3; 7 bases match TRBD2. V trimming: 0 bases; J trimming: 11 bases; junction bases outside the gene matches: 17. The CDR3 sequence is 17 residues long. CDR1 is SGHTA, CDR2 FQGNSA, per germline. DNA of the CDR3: TGTGCCAGCAGCTTAGCGCGAGCGCACGAGGGACCGGGGGGGCAGTATTTT. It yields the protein CASSLARAHEGPGGQYF. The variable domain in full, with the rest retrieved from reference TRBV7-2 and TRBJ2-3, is GAGVSQSPSNKVTEKGKDVELRCDPISGHTALYWYRQSLGQGLEFLIYFQGNSAPDKSGLPSDRFSAERTGGSVSTLTIQRTQQEDSAVYLCASSLARAHEGPGGQYFGPGTRLTVL.

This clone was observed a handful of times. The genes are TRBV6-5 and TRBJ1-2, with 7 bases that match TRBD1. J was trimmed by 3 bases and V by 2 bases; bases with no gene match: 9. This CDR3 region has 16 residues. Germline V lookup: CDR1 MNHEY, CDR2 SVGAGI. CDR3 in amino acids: CASSYGQVPNDYGYTF. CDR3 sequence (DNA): TGTGCCAGCAGTTACGGACAGGTTCCTAACGACTATGGCTACACCTTC.

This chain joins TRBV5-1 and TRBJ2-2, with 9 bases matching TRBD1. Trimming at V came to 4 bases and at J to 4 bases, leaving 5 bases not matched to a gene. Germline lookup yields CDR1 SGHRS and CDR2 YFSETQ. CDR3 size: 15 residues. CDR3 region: CASSRQGGSTGELFF. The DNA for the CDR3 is TGCGCCAGCAGCAGACAGGGGGGAAGCACCGGGGAGCTGTTTTTT.

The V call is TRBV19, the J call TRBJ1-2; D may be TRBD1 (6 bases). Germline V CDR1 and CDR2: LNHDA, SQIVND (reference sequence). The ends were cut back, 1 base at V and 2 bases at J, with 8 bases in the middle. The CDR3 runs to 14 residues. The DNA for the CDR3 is TGTGCCAGTAGTATAGTTCAGGGGAACTATGGCTACACCTTC. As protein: CASSIVQGNYGYTF.

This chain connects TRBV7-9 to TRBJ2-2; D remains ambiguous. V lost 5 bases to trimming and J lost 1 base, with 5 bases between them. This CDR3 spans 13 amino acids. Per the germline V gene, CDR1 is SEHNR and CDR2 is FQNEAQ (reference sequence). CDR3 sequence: CASSIQNTGELFF. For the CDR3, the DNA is TGTGCCAGCAGCATACAGAACACCGGGGAGCTGTTTTTT.

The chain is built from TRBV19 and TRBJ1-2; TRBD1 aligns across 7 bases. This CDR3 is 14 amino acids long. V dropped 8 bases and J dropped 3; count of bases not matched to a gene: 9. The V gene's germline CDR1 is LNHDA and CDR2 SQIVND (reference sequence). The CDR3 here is CASQLRGLDYGYTF. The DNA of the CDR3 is TGTGCCAGTCAACTAAGGGGGCTTGACTATGGCTACACCTTC. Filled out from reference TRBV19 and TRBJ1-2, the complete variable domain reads DGGITQSPKYLFRKEGQNVTLSCEQNLNHDAMYWYRQDPGQGLRLIYYSQIVNDFQKGDIAEGYSVSREKKESFPLTVTSAQKNPTAFYLCASQLRGLDYGYTFGSGTRLTVV.

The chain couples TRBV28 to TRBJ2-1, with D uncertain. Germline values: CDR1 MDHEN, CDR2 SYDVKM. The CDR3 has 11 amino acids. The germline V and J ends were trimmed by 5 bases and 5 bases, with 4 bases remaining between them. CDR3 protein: CASSTNNEQFF. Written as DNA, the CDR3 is TGTGCCAGCAGTACAAACAATGAGCAGTTCTTC.

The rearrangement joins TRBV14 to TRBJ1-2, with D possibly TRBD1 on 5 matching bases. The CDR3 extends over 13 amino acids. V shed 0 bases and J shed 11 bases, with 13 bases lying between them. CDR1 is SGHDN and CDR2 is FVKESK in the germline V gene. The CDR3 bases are TGTGCCAGCAGCCAAGATTCAGGGTATGATTACACCTTC. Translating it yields CASSQDSGYDYTF. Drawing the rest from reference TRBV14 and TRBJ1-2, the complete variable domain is EAGVTQFPSHSVIEKGQTVTLRCDPISGHDNLYWYRRVMGKEIKFLLHFVKESKQDESGMPNNRFLAERTGGTYSTLKVQPAELEDSGVYFCASSQDSGYDYTFGSGTRLTVV.

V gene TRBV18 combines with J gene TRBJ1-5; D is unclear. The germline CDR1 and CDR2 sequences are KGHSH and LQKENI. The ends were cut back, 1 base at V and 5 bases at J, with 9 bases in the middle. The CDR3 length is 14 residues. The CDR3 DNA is TGTGCCAGCTCACCACGGAATGGAGATCAGCCCCAGCATTTT. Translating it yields CASSPRNGDQPQHF.

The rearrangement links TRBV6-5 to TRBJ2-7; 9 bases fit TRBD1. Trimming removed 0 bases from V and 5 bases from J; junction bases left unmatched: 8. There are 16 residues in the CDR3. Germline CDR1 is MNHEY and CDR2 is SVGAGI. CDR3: CASSYSGQGGSHEQYF. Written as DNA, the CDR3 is TGTGCCAGCAGTTACTCGGGACAGGGCGGAAGTCACGAGCAGTACTTC.

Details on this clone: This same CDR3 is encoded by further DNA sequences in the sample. Written as DNA, the CDR3 is TGCGCCAGCAGCTTGGGGGCAGATTACGAGCAGTACTTC. This encodes CASSLGADYEQYF. This rearrangement joins TRBV5-1 to TRBJ2-7; unclear D gene. V gave up 0 bases and J gave up 4 bases, with 8 bases separating them. Germline-derived CDR1 and CDR2 are SGHRS and YFSETQ. The CDR3 totals 13 residues.

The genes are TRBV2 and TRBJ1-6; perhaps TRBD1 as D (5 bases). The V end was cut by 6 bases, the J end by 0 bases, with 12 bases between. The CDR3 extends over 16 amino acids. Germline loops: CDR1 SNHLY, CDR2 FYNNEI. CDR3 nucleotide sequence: TGTGCCAGCAGGCGGGGGTCTGGCTCCTATAATTCACCCCTCCACTTT. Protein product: CASRRGSGSYNSPLHF. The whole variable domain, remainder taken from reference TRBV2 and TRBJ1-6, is EPEVTQTPSHQVTQMGQEVILRCVPISNHLYFYWYRQILGQKVEFLVSFYNNEISEKSEIFDDQFSVERPDGSNFTLKIRSTKLEDSAMYFCASRRGSGSYNSPLHFGNGTRLTVT.

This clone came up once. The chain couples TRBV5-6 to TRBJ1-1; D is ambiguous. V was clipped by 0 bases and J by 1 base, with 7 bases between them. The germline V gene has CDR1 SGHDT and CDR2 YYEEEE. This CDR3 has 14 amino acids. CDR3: CASSLAEGNTEAFF. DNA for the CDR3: TGTGCCAGCAGCTTGGCTGAGGGGAACACTGAAGCTTTCTTT. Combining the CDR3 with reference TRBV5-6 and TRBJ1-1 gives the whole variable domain DAGVTQSPTHLIKTRGQQVTLRCSPKSGHDTVSWYQQALGQGPQFIFQYYEEEERQRGNFPDRFSGHQFPNYSSELNVNALLLGDSALYLCASSLAEGNTEAFFGQGTRLTVV.

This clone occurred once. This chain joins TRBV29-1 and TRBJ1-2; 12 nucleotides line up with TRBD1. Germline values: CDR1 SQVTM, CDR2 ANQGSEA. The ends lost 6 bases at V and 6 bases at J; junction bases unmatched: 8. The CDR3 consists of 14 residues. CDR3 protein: CSVTNWDRGHGYTF. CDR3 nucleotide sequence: TGCAGCGTCACCAATTGGGACAGGGGGCATGGCTACACCTTC. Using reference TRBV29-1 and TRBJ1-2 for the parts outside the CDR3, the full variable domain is SAVISQKPSRDICQRGTSLTIQCQVDSQVTMMFWYRQQPGQSLTLIATANQGSEATYESGFVIDKFPISRPNLTFSTLTVSNMSPEDSSIYLCSVTNWDRGHGYTFGSGTRLTVV.

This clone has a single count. CDR3 in amino acids: CASSLDRVLATNEKLFF. Written as DNA, the CDR3 is TGCGCCAGCAGCCTGGACAGGGTACTTGCAACTAATGAAAAACTGTTTTTT. This sequence joins TRBV4-1 and TRBJ1-4; TRBD1 aligns across 8 bases. CDR1 and CDR2 (germline): MGHRA, YSYEKL. With V trimmed by 4 bases and J by 0 bases, 7 bases remained unmatched. The CDR3 contains 17 residues.

The CDR3 sequence is CASNLGQGLGETQYF. CDR3 coding DNA: TGTGCCAGCAACCTGGGACAGGGGCTCGGGGAGACCCAGTACTTC. The chain joins TRBV7-9 to TRBJ2-5, with 10 bases identical to TRBD1. With 7 bases clipped from V and 5 bases from J, the junction kept 10 bases outside the gene matches. CDR1 and CDR2 (germline): SEHNR, FQNEAQ (reference sequence). This CDR3 is built from 15 residues.

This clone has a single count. As DNA, the CDR3 is TGTGCTAGTGGTTTGGGTGAAGGGGCAGGGGAGCTGTTTTTT. It translates to CASGLGEGAGELFF. The V gene is TRBV12-5, the J gene TRBJ2-2; TRBD1 might be the D (5 bases). V was cut by 1 base and J by 8 bases, with 11 bases left in between. The CDR3 loop spans 14 amino acids. Germline CDR1 is LGHNT and CDR2 is FRNRAP.

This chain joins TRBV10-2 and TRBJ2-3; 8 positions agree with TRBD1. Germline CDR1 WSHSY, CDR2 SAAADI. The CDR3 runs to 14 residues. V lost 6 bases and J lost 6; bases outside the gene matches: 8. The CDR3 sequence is CASRMGTGGDTQYF. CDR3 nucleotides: TGCGCCAGCAGGATGGGGACAGGCGGCGATACGCAGTATTTT.

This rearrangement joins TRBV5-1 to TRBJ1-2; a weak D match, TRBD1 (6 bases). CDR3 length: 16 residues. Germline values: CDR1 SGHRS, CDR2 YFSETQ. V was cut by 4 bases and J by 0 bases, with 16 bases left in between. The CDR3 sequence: CASSTGPGASNYGYTF. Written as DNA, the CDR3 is TGCGCCAGCAGCACCGGCCCAGGGGCCTCTAACTATGGCTACACCTTC. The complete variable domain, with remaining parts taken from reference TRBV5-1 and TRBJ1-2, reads KAGVTQTPRYLIKTRGQQVTLSCSPISGHRSVSWYQQTPGQGLQFLFEYFSETQRNKGNFPGRFSGRQFSNSRSEMNVSTLELGDSALYLCASSTGPGASNYGYTFGSGTRLTVV.

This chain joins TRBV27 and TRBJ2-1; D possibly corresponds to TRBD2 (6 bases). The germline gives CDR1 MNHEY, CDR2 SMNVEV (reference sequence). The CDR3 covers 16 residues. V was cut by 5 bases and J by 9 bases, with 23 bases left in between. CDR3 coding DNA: TGTGCCAGCAGTCCGCCGGGACTCCCCCACTTTGGTGAGCAGTTCTTC. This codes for CASSPPGLPHFGEQFF.

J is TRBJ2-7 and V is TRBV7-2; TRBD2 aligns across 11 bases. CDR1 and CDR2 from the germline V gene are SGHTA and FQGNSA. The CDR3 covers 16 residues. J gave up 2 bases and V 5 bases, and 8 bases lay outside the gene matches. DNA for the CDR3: TGTGCCAGCAGCAAACGGACTAGCGGGCGAACCTACGAGCAGTACTTC. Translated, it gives CASSKRTSGRTYEQYF.

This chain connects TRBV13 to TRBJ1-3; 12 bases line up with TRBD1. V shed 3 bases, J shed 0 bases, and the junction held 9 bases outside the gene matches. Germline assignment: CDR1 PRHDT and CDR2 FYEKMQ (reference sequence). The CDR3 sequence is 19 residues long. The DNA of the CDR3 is TGTGCCAGCAGCTTCCGGGACAGGGGGCGGAAGGGCTCTGGAAACACCATATATTTT. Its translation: CASSFRDRGRKGSGNTIYF. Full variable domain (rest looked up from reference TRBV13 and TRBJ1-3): AAGVIQSPRHLIKEKRETATLKCYPIPRHDTVYWYQQGPGQDPQFLISFYEKMQSDKGSIPDRFSAQQFSDYHSELNMSSLELGDSALYFCASSFRDRGRKGSGNTIYFGEGSWLTVV.

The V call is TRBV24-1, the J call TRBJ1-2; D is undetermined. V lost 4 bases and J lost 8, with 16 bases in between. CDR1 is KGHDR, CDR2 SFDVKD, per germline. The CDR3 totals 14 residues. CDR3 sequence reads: CATSDRESLKGYTF. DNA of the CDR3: TGTGCCACCAGTGACCGGGAGTCTTTAAAGGGCTACACCTTC.

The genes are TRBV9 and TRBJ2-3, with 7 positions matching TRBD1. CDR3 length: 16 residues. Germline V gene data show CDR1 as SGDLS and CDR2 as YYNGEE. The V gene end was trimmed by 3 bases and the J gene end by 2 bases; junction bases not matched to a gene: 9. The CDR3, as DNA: TGTGCCAGCAGCGCCTTTACAGGGGCCTCCACAGATACGCAGTATTTT. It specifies CASSAFTGASTDTQYF. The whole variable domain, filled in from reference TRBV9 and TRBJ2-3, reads DSGVTQTPKHLITATGQRVTLRCSPRSGDLSVYWYQQSLDQGLQFLIQYYNGEERAKGNILERFSAQQFPDLHSELNLSSLELGDSALYFCASSAFTGASTDTQYFGPGTRLTVL.

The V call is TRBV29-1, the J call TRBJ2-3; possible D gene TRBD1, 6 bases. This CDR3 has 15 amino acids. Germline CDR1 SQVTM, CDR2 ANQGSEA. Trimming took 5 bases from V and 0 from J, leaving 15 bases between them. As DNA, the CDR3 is TGCAGCGTTAAAGTTGACAGGTCTAGCACAGATACGCAGTATTTT. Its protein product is CSVKVDRSSTDTQYF.